A selection of T cell receptor beta chains follows, all from one sample in a study of Ad26.COV2.S vaccination and SARS-CoV-2 variants. Produced via immunoSEQ multiplex PCR; TCRdb's table is partial and in-frame only. The sample lists about 430,000 clones; over 75% were seen once. The sequenced sample was peripheral blood, obtained in a trial of Ad26.COV2.S vaccine versus placebo. The receptor set was obtained from a person aged 18-65 years who received the Ad26.COV2.S COVID-19 vaccine or a placebo. The CDR3 runs from the conserved cysteine through the conserved F or W. Fields, in order: D gene, J gene, V gene, clone size, CDR3 DNA, CDR3 protein. The D gene is left open where the match is weak. Where a row states a size, it is once, few, many or the class of an expanded clone; other rows omit it.

- | TRBJ2-1 | TRBV11-2 | - | TGTGCCAGCAGCTTGGCGGGAAGTGCCTACAATGAGCAGTTCTTC | CASSLAGSAYNEQFF
- | TRBJ2-3 | TRBV6-5 | - | TGTGCCAGCACTAAGGGTGGCAGGGACACAGATACGCAGTATTTT | CASTKGGRDTDTQYF
- | TRBJ1-3 | TRBV5-6 | - | TGTGCCAGCAGCTTGTGGGGGGGCTCTGGAAACACCATATATTTT | CASSLWGGSGNTIYF
TRBD1 | TRBJ2-2 | TRBV27 | - | TGTGCCAGCAGCTTACAGGGGTGGCAAGGCGGGGAGCTGTTTTTT | CASSLQGWQGGELFF
- | TRBJ1-2 | TRBV28 | - | TGTGCCAGCAGTTATTCGACAGCGAGTGGCTACACCTTC | CASSYSTASGYTF
TRBD1 | TRBJ2-3 | TRBV6-6 | - | TGTGCCAGCAGCTCCTTGGACAGGGAAGAAGATACGCAGTATTTT | CASSSLDREEDTQYF
- | TRBJ1-5 | TRBV6-1 | - | TGTGCCAGCAGTGAAATGTTCAATAATCAGCCCCAGCATTTT | CASSEMFNNQPQHF
- | TRBJ1-2 | TRBV5-5 | - | TGTGCCAGCAGCTTGGCCGTGAACCCTAACTATGGCTACACCTTC | CASSLAVNPNYGYTF
- | TRBJ2-1 | TRBV12-5 | few | TGTGCTAGTGGGACCGAGTACAATGAGCAGTTCTTC | CASGTEYNEQFF
- | TRBJ1-5 | TRBV24-1 | - | TGTGCCCCTCGGGGGCAGGGGAATCAGCCCCAGCATTTT | CAPRGQGNQPQHF
- | TRBJ2-7 | TRBV5-6 | - | TGTGCCAGCAGCGGAGGATACAACTCCTACGAGCAGTACTTC | CASSGGYNSYEQYF
- | TRBJ2-7 | TRBV6-4 | - | TGTGCCAGCAGCGGGGAGTTCGGTGTGGGCGAGCAGTACTTC | CASSGEFGVGEQYF
- | TRBJ2-5 | TRBV5-4 | once | TGTGCCAGCAGCTTGGAGTACGAGGAGACCCAGTACTTC | CASSLEYEETQYF
- | TRBJ2-2 | TRBV4-3 | once | TGCGCCAGCAGCCAAGACAGCTTTACCGGGGAGCTGTTTTTT | CASSQDSFTGELFF